The present entry profiles one TCR beta chain with its context. Its specific antigen is unknown. No much larger clonotype is one base removed from it; base qualities were not supplied. The library relied on RACE. Sequenced on a NextSeq 500. During library preparation, unique molecular identifiers were attached to individual cDNA molecules so that TCRs could be counted quantitatively and reproducibly. From each blood RNA sample, both TCR alpha and TCR beta chains were sequenced. As for how the authors treated the data: The median number of TCRs per sample was around 100,000, ranging from about 20,000 to 750,000. V, J and CDR3 annotation of the TCR reads was performed with the Decombinator software suite. For PS versus PT1 abundance plots, all samples were subsampled to the same number of TCRs (28,000). TCRs were defined as expanded if absent before sensitization and observed at least eight times at the 2-week time point. TCRdb ran its own pipeline on the public reads, namely fastp trimming at Q25 and MiXCR clone calling, and kept in-frame beta chains. CDR3 protein sequences are deduplicated, and each keeps its most common genes and DNA. The V and J calls, along with clone size, are taken from TCRdb and not from the paper's own processing. The sample data list 70,000 to 90,000 distinct CDR3 sequences, and roughly a tenth of these were observed just once. The top ten constitute roughly 5% of the sample.

The data were taken from a study of human T cells and chemical hapten exposure (dated by TCRdb to the early 2020s). Study-level background: For sensitization, 2% DPC in acetone was applied to an approximately 2 cm by approximately 2 cm area of upper inner arm skin. The patient cohort, mostly female, included alopecia areata with under or over 50% scalp involvement, alopecia totalis and alopecia universalis. In alopecia patients, the study followed how the peripheral blood TCR repertoire changed in vivo over primary and secondary sensitization to diphenylcyclopropenone (DPC), a hapten. Blood for TCR sequencing was provided by twenty-nine alopecia patients at one to four time points (pre-sensitization, 2, 6 and 24 weeks). Throughout the approximately 25-week study period, patients were also given weekly therapeutic DPC doses on the scalp. Patient blood was sampled pre-sensitization (week 0) and at 2, 6 and about 24 weeks after DPC sensitization. Libraries were pooled for sequencing, and per-sample TCR yields varied mainly because of small differences in library volumes within the pool. Patch tests used Finn chambers with 0.01% DPC on the upper back, scored after 6 days by International Contact Dermatitis Research Group standards. The paper as a whole reports these results and caveats: Repeated subsampling changed both the strength of the expansion versus patch-test correlation and the threshold at which that correlation became significant. All patients had alopecia, a presumed autoimmune disease, so their immune response might differ from that of healthy individuals. Expanded TCRs formed significantly more large CDR3 similarity clusters than pre-sensitization or healthy control sets, consistent with antigen-driven responses. DPC sensitization did not change the number of TCRs with a frequency above 1 in 1000, and there was no evidence of changes in global repertoire structure. The number of PT1 expanded TCRs positively correlated with patch test score, significant at thresholds 8, 16 and 32 but not 4.

The time point tag for this specimen amounts to: patch test 2, 6 weeks after DPC sensitization. Sample treatment or condition, as interpreted from the label and publication: therapeutic diphenylcyclopropenone sensitization with weekly scalp DPC. At each patch-test visit, blood was drawn before the patch test was applied. To be eligible, patients had to be aged 18 to 70, diagnosed with alopecia and judged suitable for DPC therapy, while pregnant patients were excluded. Unfractionated whole blood was collected in Tempus Blood RNA tubes, and total RNA was extracted from that blood. The CDR3 sequence holds 16 residues, the cysteine and phenylalanine included. The read is trimmed to its CDR3 DNA, 48 bases read in frame from base 1. Germline trimming amounts to 4 bases on V and 8 bases on J, with 11 as the count of junction bases outside the gene matches. Taken from the germline V gene (reference sequence), the CDR1 and CDR2 loops are LGHDT and YNNKEL.

Recombination connected TRBV3-1 to TRBJ2-1; 10 middle bases align to TRBD2. The source was whole blood, collected in connection with sensitization to the hapten diphenylcyclopropenone (DPC). The TCR comes from a woman in her 50s with alopecia areata. Some clones in this sample may be carry-over from other donors' samples. At the DNA level, the sequence is TGTGCCAGCAGCCGACACGGGCTAGCGGGAGAGGATGAGCAGTTCTTC. This codes for CASSRHGLAGEDEQFF.